Sequencing of this T cell receptor (beta chain) was carried out in a study of cytomegalovirus exposure and HLA in healthy donors. Amplification used 60 Vbeta primers and 13 Jbeta primers. The table came from immunoSEQ multiplex PCR; TCRdb's copy has only in-frame clones and leaves some out. Among 200,000 to 250,000 clones, approximately 68% were seen once, and the ten largest hold 1.8%. The CDR3 has 16 amino acids. The germline V gene encodes CDR1 SGHNT and CDR2 YENEEA. V lost 5 bases and J 0 bases, leaving 16 bases between the germline ends. This clonotype was sampled from a woman aged 25-40 years in good health and CMV-seronegative. The gene calls are TRBV11-3 and TRBJ1-1; D remains unclear. Sequenced input: PBMCs. The CDR3 region has the DNA TGTGCCAGCAGCCGGAGAGGCGGCGGCTTGAACACTGAAGCTTTCTTT. Amino acids: CASSRRGGGLNTEAFF.